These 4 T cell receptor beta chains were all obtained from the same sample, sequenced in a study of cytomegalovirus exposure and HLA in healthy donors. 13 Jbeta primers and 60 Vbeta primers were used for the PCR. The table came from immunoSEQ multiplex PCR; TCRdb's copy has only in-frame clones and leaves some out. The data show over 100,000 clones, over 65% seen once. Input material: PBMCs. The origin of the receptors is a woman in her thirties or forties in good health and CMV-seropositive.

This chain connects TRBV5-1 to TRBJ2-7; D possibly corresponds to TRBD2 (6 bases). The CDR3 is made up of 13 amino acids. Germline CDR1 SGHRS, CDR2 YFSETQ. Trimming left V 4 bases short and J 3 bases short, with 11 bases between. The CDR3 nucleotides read TGCGCCAGCAGCGAAAGACTAGACTACGAGCAGTACTTC. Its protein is CASSERLDYEQYF.

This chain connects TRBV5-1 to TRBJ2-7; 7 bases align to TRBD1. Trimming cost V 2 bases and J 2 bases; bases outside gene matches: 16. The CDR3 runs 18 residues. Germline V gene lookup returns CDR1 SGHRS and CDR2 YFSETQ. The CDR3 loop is CASSLKTATGAVTYEQYF. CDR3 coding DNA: TGCGCCAGCAGCTTAAAAACAGCTACAGGGGCTGTCACCTACGAGCAGTACTTC.

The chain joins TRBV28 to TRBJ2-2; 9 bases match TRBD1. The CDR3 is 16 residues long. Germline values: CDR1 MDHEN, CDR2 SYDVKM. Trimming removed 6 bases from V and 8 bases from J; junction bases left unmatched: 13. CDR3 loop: CASRPGDRVLLGELFF. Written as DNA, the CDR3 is TGTGCCAGCAGGCCAGGGGACAGGGTTTTATTAGGGGAGCTGTTTTTT. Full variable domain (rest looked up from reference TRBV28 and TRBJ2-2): DVKVTQSSRYLVKRTGEKVFLECVQDMDHENMFWYRQDPGLGLRLIYFSYDVKMKEKGDIPEGYSVSREKKERFSLILESASTNQTSMYLCASRPGDRVLLGELFFGEGSRLTVL.

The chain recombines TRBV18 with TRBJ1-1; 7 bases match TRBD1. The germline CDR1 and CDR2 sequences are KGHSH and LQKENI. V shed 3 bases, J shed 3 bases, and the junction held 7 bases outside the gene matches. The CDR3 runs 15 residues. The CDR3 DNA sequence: TGTGCCAGCTCACCGCAGCAGGGGGAGGACACTGAAGCTTTCTTT. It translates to CASSPQQGEDTEAFF.